Below are 22 T cell receptor beta chains sequenced from a single sample in a study of blood T cells in healthy people across ages. Next came a second PCR, run for about 7 to 12 cycles, which used a sample-barcoded 5' primer along with a J-beta primer mix. TCRdb re-called the 5' RACE reads with MiXCR, one entry per CDR3 protein. Among 450,000 to 700,000 distinct CDR3 sequences listed, about 26% were seen once. Sequenced: blood. Receptors were obtained from an older woman in good health.

The J gene is TRBJ2-5, the V gene TRBV4-3, with D maybe TRBD2 (6 bases). Trimming cost V 0 bases and J 2 bases, with 13 bases left between them. The CDR3 length is 16 residues. CDR1 is LGHNA, CDR2 YSLEER, per germline. The CDR3 sequence: CASSQDGGIKQETQYF. The CDR3 DNA sequence: TGCGCCAGCAGCCAAGATGGGGGGATCAAACAAGAGACCCAGTACTTC.

This clonotype occurred a few times. The chain joins TRBV25-1 to TRBJ1-6; weak D call: TRBD1 (5 bases). V was clipped by 2 bases and J by 11 bases, with 10 bases between them. The CDR3 loop spans 13 amino acids. Germline CDR1 MGHDK, CDR2 SYGVNS. Here the CDR3 reads CASSEAREAPLHF. The DNA for the CDR3 is TGTGCCAGCAGTGAAGCCAGGGAGGCACCCCTCCACTTT.

The CDR3 DNA reads TGTGCCAGCAAAGAACACGGGACAGCCGTCTACGAGCAGTACTTC. Its protein product is CASKEHGTAVYEQYF. The genes are TRBV6-2 or TRBV6-3 and TRBJ2-5, with 7 bases aligning to TRBD1. With the DNA end fitting TRBJ2-7 better, the J assignment may be wrong. The CDR3 sequence is 15 residues long. The germline V gene has CDR1 MNHEY and CDR2 SVGEGT.

The chain links TRBV10-3 to TRBJ2-5; D unclear. V was trimmed by 3 bases and J by 12 bases, leaving 11 bases between them. The CDR3 runs 11 residues. Germline V gives CDR1 ENHRY, CDR2 SYGVKD. CDR3 loop: CAISDSVREYF. Here the CDR3 DNA reads TGTGCCATCAGTGACTCGGTACGGGAGTACTTC.

The genes are TRBV20-1 and TRBJ1-1; no reliable D call. This CDR3 region has 12 residues. The germline V gene encodes CDR1 DFQATT and CDR2 SNEGSKA (reference sequence). Trimming removed 8 bases at V and 1 base at J, with 11 bases between. In DNA, the CDR3 is TGCAGTCCGATAAAGAGGAACACTGAAGCTTTCTTT. It yields the protein CSPIKRNTEAFF.

The V gene is TRBV20-1, the J gene TRBJ2-7, with TRBD2 identical over 8 bases. The CDR3 is 15 amino acids. The V segment lost 0 bases and the J segment 3 bases; nucleotides outside the gene matches: 7. Germline assignment: CDR1 DFQATT and CDR2 SNEGSKA (reference sequence). As DNA, the CDR3 is TGCAGTGCTAGAGATCCCGCGGGGGGACTCTACGAGCAGTACTTC. This translates into CSARDPAGGLYEQYF.

This clonotype turned up a few times. This chain connects TRBV7-9 to TRBJ1-4, with D uncertain. This CDR3 region has 14 residues. The germline gives CDR1 SEHNR, CDR2 FQNEAQ (reference sequence). The ends were cut back, 3 bases at V and 6 bases at J, with 11 bases in the middle. The CDR3 protein is CASSLMARDEKLFF. In DNA, the CDR3 is TGTGCCAGCAGCTTGATGGCGCGGGATGAAAAACTGTTTTTT.

This chain connects TRBV5-1 to TRBJ2-3; D unclear. V was pared by 5 bases and J by 0 bases, with 7 bases between. Germline V gene sequence: CDR1 SGHRS, CDR2 YFSETQ. The CDR3 covers 13 residues. The CDR3 DNA is TGCGCCAGCAGAGAAGGAAGCACAGATACGCAGTATTTT. It yields the protein CASREGSTDTQYF.

In this sample, this clonotype turned up a few times. A junction end diverges from the germline sequence, so it may reflect a read error. The genes are TRBV7-9 and TRBJ2-2, with 8 bases aligning to TRBD1. CDR3 length: 15 residues. Germline V CDR1 and CDR2: SEHNR, FQNEAQ (reference sequence). CDR3 residues: CASSPGQGDTGEPFF. The CDR3 DNA is TGTGCCAGCAGCCCCGGACAGGGAGACACCGGGGAGCCGTTTTTT.

This clonotype has a handful of counts. The chain joins TRBV4-3 to TRBJ2-7, with D maybe TRBD1 (5 bases). CDR3 size: 18 residues. Germline lookup yields CDR1 LGHNA and CDR2 YSLEER. With 0 bases removed from V and 3 bases from J, the gap between germline ends came to 21 bases. CDR3 DNA: TGCGCCAGCAGCCAAGATCGGGCTAACAGGTTCTTGAACTACGAGCAGTACTTC. Translation gives CASSQDRANRFLNYEQYF.

This clonotype occurred a few times. The chain joins TRBV10-3 to TRBJ1-6, with 7 bases fitting TRBD1. The germline gives CDR1 ENHRY, CDR2 SYGVKD. The CDR3 loop spans 16 amino acids. Trimming took 6 bases from V and 5 from J; bases not matched to a gene: 10. Written as DNA, the CDR3 is TGTGCCATCAGGACTCACGGGACAGACAATAATTCACCCCTCCACTTT. Translating gives CAIRTHGTDNNSPLHF.

J is TRBJ2-3 and V is TRBV7-9; D is possibly TRBD1 (5 bases). Between the trimmed V and J ends, which lost 4 bases and 2 bases, there was a span of 10 bases. This CDR3 has 14 residues. The germline V gene has CDR1 SEHNR and CDR2 FQNEAQ (reference sequence). The CDR3 region is CASSSRQLTDTQYF. DNA of the CDR3: TGTGCCAGCAGCTCCAGACAGCTCACAGATACGCAGTATTTT.

This clonotype was counted a few times. The DNA of the CDR3 is TGTGCCAGCAGCCGGGGACTAGCGACGGGAGATACGCAGTATTTT. It specifies CASSRGLATGDTQYF. The gene calls are TRBV7-8 and TRBJ2-3; 10 bases agree with TRBD2. The CDR3 totals 15 residues. The V and J ends lost 5 bases and 5 bases, in that order; junction bases with no gene match: 7. CDR1 is SGHVS, CDR2 FQNEAQ, per germline.

The chain is built from TRBV7-2 and TRBJ2-1; D not certain. V lost 2 bases, J lost 0 bases, and 8 bases lay in between. This CDR3 contains 15 residues. CDR1 and CDR2 (germline): SGHTA, FQGNSA. CDR3 DNA sequence: TGTGCCAGCAGCTTACGCTTCGACTCCTACAATGAGCAGTTCTTC. This encodes CASSLRFDSYNEQFF.

The V and J genes are TRBV20-1 and TRBJ2-1, with 9 bases that match TRBD1. The CDR3 extends over 13 amino acids. After removal of 8 bases from V and 5 bases from J, the junction contained 7 bases not matched to a gene. Per germline, CDR1 DFQATT and CDR2 SNEGSKA (reference sequence). Written as DNA, the CDR3 is TGCAGTACACGGGACAGGGCGCACAATGAGCAGTTCTTC. Protein sequence: CSTRDRAHNEQFF.

The chain recombines TRBV10-3 with TRBJ2-5; 8 bases are shared with TRBD1. Near its end, the DNA agrees better with TRBJ2-7, so the J call may be wrong. Germline CDR1 ENHRY, CDR2 SYGVKD. The CDR3 is 15 amino acids. CDR3 amino acids: CAISESRGPTYEQYF. CDR3 nucleotides: TGTGCCATCAGTGAGTCCAGGGGGCCAACCTACGAGCAGTACTTC.

The chain carries TRBV7-3 and TRBJ2-3; perhaps TRBD2 as D (5 bases). Trimming removed 1 base from V and 2 bases from J, with 7 bases in between. Looked up from germline, CDR1 is SGHTA and CDR2 is FQGTGA. This CDR3 spans 14 amino acids. CDR3 sequence reads: CASSLRLPTDTQYF. CDR3 in DNA: TGTGCCAGCAGCTTAAGACTACCCACAGATACGCAGTATTTT.

The rearrangement joins TRBV20-1 to TRBJ1-2; perhaps TRBD1 as D (5 bases). The germline V gene encodes CDR1 DFQATT and CDR2 SNEGSKA (reference sequence). The CDR3 has 12 amino acids. The V gene lost 6 bases and the J gene lost 4 bases, with 12 bases spanning the gap. The CDR3 bases are TGCAGTGCCACCGGGACCGTCTATGGCTACACCTTC. It encodes CSATGTVYGYTF.

This rearrangement joins TRBV7-8 to TRBJ1-2; D call uncertain. Germline V gives CDR1 SGHVS, CDR2 FQNEAQ. There are 13 residues in the CDR3. V shed 4 bases and J shed 6 bases, with 12 bases lying between them. The CDR3, as DNA: TGTGCCAGCAGCTGGATCCAGGAGGATGGCTACACCTTC. Amino acids: CASSWIQEDGYTF.

The V gene is TRBV18, the J gene TRBJ2-5; D could derive from TRBD1 or TRBD2 (5 bases each). Trimming pared 3 bases from V and 12 bases from J, leaving 17 bases between. The CDR3 extends over 13 amino acids. Germline assignment: CDR1 KGHSH and CDR2 LQKENI. This CDR3 is CASSPNAGTTEYF. The CDR3 DNA reads TGTGCCAGCTCACCTAATGCCGGGACCACGGAGTACTTC.

Comments on this clonotype: Here the CDR3 omits its conserved ending phenylalanine or tryptophan, so a read error is the likely source. This chain connects TRBV6-5 to TRBJ2-1; D might be TRBD2 (5 bases). CDR1 is MNHEY, CDR2 SVGAGI, per germline. This CDR3 has 15 amino acids. Trimming took off 3 bases at V and 0 bases at J, with 9 bases between the two ends. In DNA form, the CDR3 reads TGTGCCAGCAGTTATGACGAGGGCTCCTACAATGAGCAGTTCCTC. It encodes CASSYDEGSYNEQFL.

This clonotype was detected a few times. This sequence joins TRBV12-3 or TRBV12-4 and TRBJ1-2; 12 nucleotides line up with TRBD1. The CDR3 runs 16 residues. With 4 bases clipped from V and 3 bases from J, the junction kept 6 bases outside the gene matches. CDR3 in amino acids: CASSSSGTGGHYGYTF. In DNA, the CDR3 is TGTGCCAGCAGTTCCTCCGGGACAGGGGGCCACTATGGCTACACCTTC.